Following are 29 T cell receptor beta chains from one sample sequenced in a study of T cell clones after liver transplantation. This table comes from immunoSEQ multiplex PCR, and its TCRdb copy is limited to in-frame clones, with some not included. The sample has 95,000 to 130,000 clones; about nine tenths are singletons. Sequencing was performed on CD4+ T cells from blood, taken 12 months after liver transplant. The receptors here all came from a human patient who received a liver transplant. Part of the T cells may come from the graft donor.

This chain links TRBV6-1 with TRBJ1-5; maybe TRBD1 (5 bases). Germline CDR1 MNHNS, CDR2 SASEGT. This CDR3 spans 13 amino acids. Trimming stripped 4 bases from V and 2 bases from J, with 6 bases between. The CDR3 is CASSAGGNQPQHF. Written as DNA, the CDR3 is TGTGCCAGCAGTGCGGGGGGCAATCAGCCCCAGCATTTT.

The gene calls are TRBV5-3 and TRBJ2-1, with 7 bases that match TRBD1. TRBV5-3 is flagged as an ORF with uncertain function. The CDR3 consists of 15 residues. Unmatched junction bases numbered 10, after V lost 3 bases and J lost 7 bases. The CDR3 is CARSWTGFGENEQFF. The CDR3 DNA sequence: TGTGCCAGAAGCTGGACAGGTTTTGGGGAGAATGAGCAGTTCTTC.

V and J are TRBV27 and TRBJ2-2; the match to TRBD2 covers 8 bases. From germline, CDR1 is MNHEY and CDR2 SMNVEV (reference sequence). The CDR3 extends over 15 amino acids. The ends lost 5 bases at V and 6 bases at J; junction bases unmatched: 8. The DNA of the CDR3 is TGTGCCAGCAGTAAAGCGGGGGTCTTCCCCGGGGAGCTGTTTTTT. Protein: CASSKAGVFPGELFF.

This chain joins TRBV27 and TRBJ2-7, with TRBD1 matching over 10 bases. V trimming: 6 bases; J trimming: 4 bases; junction bases outside the gene matches: 6. CDR1 MNHEY and CDR2 SMNVEV come from the germline V gene (reference sequence). The CDR3 runs 14 residues. CDR3 loop: CASRAGTGAYEQYF. The CDR3 nucleotides are TGTGCCAGCAGGGCCGGGACAGGGGCATACGAGCAGTACTTC.

The V and J genes are TRBV4-1 and TRBJ1-2; 7 nucleotides match TRBD1. Germline V gives CDR1 MGHRA, CDR2 YSYEKL. The ends lost 5 bases at V and 5 bases at J; junction bases unmatched: 14. The CDR3 is 16 amino acids. DNA for the CDR3: TGCGCCAGCAGCGTGGCGGGGGGCAGGGGGGCGTATGGCTACACCTTC. This translates into CASSVAGGRGAYGYTF.

The rearrangement links TRBV2 to TRBJ1-1; 9 nucleotides match TRBD1. The V segment lost 7 bases and the J segment 7 bases; nucleotides outside the gene matches: 10. Germline CDR1 is SNHLY and CDR2 is FYNNEI. There are 14 residues in the CDR3. Here the CDR3 DNA reads TGTGCCAGCACCGGGACAGGGCAATTAGGTGAAGCTTTCTTT. Amino acid sequence: CASTGTGQLGEAFF.

This clone was detected a few times. The V and J genes are TRBV11-3 and TRBJ2-7; 7 positions agree with TRBD2. The V and J ends lost 2 bases and 4 bases, in that order; junction bases with no gene match: 8. Per the germline V gene, CDR1 is SGHNT and CDR2 is YENEEA. The CDR3 has 15 residues. The CDR3 sequence: CASSLRGASGYEQYF. CDR3 nucleotides: TGTGCCAGCAGCTTAAGAGGGGCTAGCGGATACGAGCAGTACTTC.

V and J are TRBV11-3 and TRBJ1-1, with TRBD1 matching 7 bases. Looked up from germline, CDR1 is SGHNT and CDR2 is YENEEA. The V and J ends lost 2 bases and 0 bases, in that order; junction bases with no gene match: 0. This CDR3 comprises 14 residues. The CDR3 DNA is TGTGCCAGCAGCTTAACAGGGGTGAACACTGAAGCTTTCTTT. Residues: CASSLTGVNTEAFF.

The V call is TRBV10-1, the J call TRBJ2-2; 9 bases fit TRBD1. Trimming took 9 bases from V and 7 from J; bases not matched to a gene: 6. CDR3 length equals 13 residues. Germline V gene data show CDR1 as WNHNN and CDR2 as SYGVQD (reference sequence). CDR3 amino acids: CARPQGAGGELFF. CDR3 DNA: TGCGCCAGACCACAGGGGGCGGGCGGGGAGCTGTTTTTT.

The chain joins TRBV28 to TRBJ2-7, with 7 bases that match TRBD1. Germline assignment: CDR1 MDHEN and CDR2 SYDVKM. This CDR3 spans 16 amino acids. V trimming: 3 bases; J trimming: 0 bases; junction bases outside the gene matches: 8. The CDR3 protein is CASSFLGGRSSYEQYF. The CDR3 DNA is TGTGCCAGCAGTTTCCTAGGGGGCCGAAGCTCCTACGAGCAGTACTTC.

This clone appeared a single time. This chain connects TRBV27 to TRBJ2-1, with TRBD2 matching 10 bases. V was pared by 5 bases and J by 2 bases, with 6 bases of the junction left unmatched. This CDR3 is built from 16 residues. CDR1 is MNHEY, CDR2 SMNVEV, per germline (reference sequence). Here the CDR3 DNA reads TGTGCCAGCAGTCGATCAGCGGGAGGGCCCTACAATGAGCAGTTCTTC. Its translation: CASSRSAGGPYNEQFF.

V and J are TRBV5-1 and TRBJ1-2; weak D call: TRBD1 (5 bases). Per the germline V gene, CDR1 is SGHRS and CDR2 is YFSETQ. Between the trimmed V and J ends, which lost 0 bases and 0 bases, there was a span of 18 bases. This CDR3 contains 18 residues. Written as DNA, the CDR3 is TGCGCCAGCAGCTTGGATGGGTCCCGGGGGTTGTCTAACTATGGCTACACCTTC. Its translation is CASSLDGSRGLSNYGYTF.

The chain has TRBV28 and TRBJ2-1; TRBD2 matches 12 bases. J was trimmed by 1 base and V by 7 bases; bases with no gene match: 8. The germline CDR1 and CDR2 sequences are MDHEN and SYDVKM. This CDR3 spans 17 amino acids. The CDR3: CASTTPLAGGSYNEQFF. In DNA form, the CDR3 reads TGTGCCAGCACCACACCACTAGCGGGAGGATCCTACAATGAGCAGTTCTTC.

The chain links TRBV10-2 to TRBJ2-2, with D maybe TRBD1 (6 bases). V gave up 7 bases and J gave up 8 bases, with 14 bases separating them. In germline, CDR1 is WSHSY, CDR2 SAAADI. The length of the CDR3 is 13 residues. For the CDR3, the DNA is TGCGCCAGCACATCAGGGGCGGTAGGGGAGCTGTTTTTT. This codes for CASTSGAVGELFF.

V gene TRBV27 combines with J gene TRBJ2-7; D is uncertain. This CDR3 spans 14 amino acids. Germline assignment: CDR1 MNHEY and CDR2 SMNVEV (reference sequence). Trimming cost V 6 bases and J 4 bases, with 16 bases left between them. CDR3 bases: TGTGCCAGCAGCCCCTCAATTGGGCCTTACGAGCAGTACTTC. This encodes CASSPSIGPYEQYF.

The rearrangement links TRBV9 to TRBJ2-3; TRBD2 aligns across 9 bases. The germline V gene encodes CDR1 SGDLS and CDR2 YYNGEE. The V segment lost 0 bases and the J segment 3 bases; nucleotides outside the gene matches: 5. This CDR3 spans 16 amino acids. This CDR3 reads CASSVVGLARTDTQYF. As DNA, the CDR3 is TGTGCCAGCAGCGTAGTCGGACTAGCGCGGACAGATACGCAGTATTTT.

The chain has TRBV7-9 and TRBJ1-2, with D hard to call. CDR1 SEHNR and CDR2 FQNEAQ come from the germline V gene (reference sequence). With 5 bases removed from V and 2 bases from J, the gap between germline ends came to 3 bases. This CDR3 has 11 amino acids. The CDR3 DNA reads as TGTGCCAGCAGCCGCAACTATGGCTACACCTTC. This translates into CASSRNYGYTF.

This chain connects TRBV28 to TRBJ2-1; the D is unclear. From germline, CDR1 is MDHEN and CDR2 SYDVKM. There are 14 residues in the CDR3. Trimming removed 5 bases from V and 8 bases from J, with 16 bases in between. This CDR3 is CASSPGPPADEQFF. The CDR3 DNA follows: TGTGCCAGCAGTCCCGGGCCCCCGGCCGATGAGCAGTTCTTC.

The chain couples TRBV28 to TRBJ2-5; 10 positions agree with TRBD2. Germline loops: CDR1 MDHEN, CDR2 SYDVKM. J lost 4 bases, V lost 7 bases, and 9 bases had no gene match. This CDR3 has 15 residues. The CDR3 region is CASTFLAGGGETQYF. DNA for the CDR3: TGTGCCAGCACGTTCTTAGCGGGAGGTGGAGAGACCCAGTACTTC.

V usage is TRBV30 and J usage is TRBJ2-6, with no clear D. The CDR3 spans 14 residues. Germline V gene lookup returns CDR1 GTSNPN and CDR2 SVGIG (reference sequence). With 1 base removed from V and 0 bases from J, the gap between germline ends came to 4 bases. DNA of the CDR3: TGTGCCTGGAGTGGAACCTCTGGGGCCAACGTCCTGACTTTC. It yields the protein CAWSGTSGANVLTF.

The chain links TRBV7-6 to TRBJ1-2; D gene unclear. V was shortened by 2 bases and J by 6 bases, with 10 bases between the two germline ends. The CDR3 runs to 13 residues. Per germline, CDR1 SGHVS and CDR2 FNYEAQ. This chain's CDR3 is CASSLKEGDGYTF. Written as DNA, the CDR3 is TGTGCCAGCAGCTTAAAGGAGGGTGATGGCTACACCTTC.

In its sample, this clone was seen once. V and J are TRBV6-5 and TRBJ2-5; 12 bases match TRBD1. Germline lookup yields CDR1 MNHEY and CDR2 SVGAGI. Trimming took 6 bases from V and 5 from J; bases not matched to a gene: 7. CDR3 size: 15 residues. The CDR3 coding sequence is TGTGCCAGCAGATCGGGACAGGGGGCGCAGGAGACCCAGTACTTC. Protein product: CASRSGQGAQETQYF.

This chain joins TRBV7-2 and TRBJ2-5; TRBD2 matches 9 bases. In germline, CDR1 is SGHTA, CDR2 FQGNSA. The V segment lost 2 bases and the J segment 1 base; nucleotides outside the gene matches: 2. The CDR3 covers 15 residues. CDR3 sequence reads: CASSLSSGAQETQYF. CDR3 DNA: TGTGCCAGCAGCTTATCTAGCGGGGCCCAAGAGACCCAGTACTTC.

The chain carries TRBV15 and TRBJ1-5; the match to TRBD1 covers 8 bases. CDR1 LNHNV and CDR2 YYDKDF come from the germline V gene (reference sequence). Trimming took 3 bases from V and 10 from J; bases not matched to a gene: 14. The CDR3 spans 16 residues. The CDR3 DNA is TGTGCCACCAGCAGCCCTAACAGGGGGTCGATCAAACCCCAGCATTTT. Its translation: CATSSPNRGSIKPQHF. Using reference TRBV15 and TRBJ1-5 for the parts outside the CDR3, the full variable domain is DAMVIQNPRYQVTQFGKPVTLSCSQTLNHNVMYWYQQKSSQAPKLLFHYYDKDFNNEADTPDNFQSRRPNTSFCFLDIRSPGLGDTAMYLCATSSPNRGSIKPQHFGDGTRLSIL.

The V gene is TRBV5-1, the J gene TRBJ2-3; 14 bases agree with TRBD2. The CDR3 has 17 amino acids. Germline values: CDR1 SGHRS, CDR2 YFSETQ. Losses at the gene ends were 4 bases for V and 3 bases for J; bases not matched to a gene: 7. The CDR3 sequence is CASSEGLAGVGTDTQYF. The CDR3 nucleotides read TGCGCCAGCAGCGAGGGACTAGCGGGAGTGGGAACAGATACGCAGTATTTT.

The rearrangement joins TRBV6-1 to TRBJ1-2; a weak D match, TRBD1 (5 bases). In germline, CDR1 is MNHNS, CDR2 SASEGT. CDR3 size: 15 residues. Trimming shortened V by 2 bases and J by 0 bases, and 10 bases separated the two germline ends. The CDR3: CASSESGTTNYGYTF. The DNA for the CDR3 is TGTGCCAGCAGTGAATCGGGGACTACTAACTATGGCTACACCTTC.

The chain couples TRBV18 to TRBJ2-1; D is possibly TRBD2 (6 bases). V was clipped by 1 base and J by 8 bases, with 21 bases between them. CDR1 is KGHSH and CDR2 is LQKENI in the germline V gene. CDR3 length equals 17 residues. CDR3 coding DNA: TGTGCCAGCTCACCACTTCCTTTGCGGGACGCGGCCTATGAGCAGTTCTTC. Its translation is CASSPLPLRDAAYEQFF. The variable domain in full, completed from reference TRBV18 and TRBJ2-1, reads NAGVMQNPRHLVRRRGQEARLRCSPMKGHSHVYWYRQLPEEGLKFMVYLQKENIIDESGMPKERFSAEFPKEGPSILRIQQVVRGDSAAYFCASSPLPLRDAAYEQFFGPGTRLTVL.

The chain employs TRBV28 and TRBJ2-7, with 10 bases aligning to TRBD2. CDR1 and CDR2 from the germline V gene are MDHEN and SYDVKM. With 6 bases clipped from V and 2 bases from J, the junction kept 4 bases outside the gene matches. The CDR3 runs 14 residues. Here the CDR3 DNA reads TGTGCCAGCAGCGGGACTAGCGCAACCTACGAGCAGTACTTC. This codes for CASSGTSATYEQYF.

This chain connects TRBV7-6 to TRBJ2-1; TRBD2 aligns across 9 bases. The CDR3 loop spans 13 amino acids. V was clipped by 7 bases and J by 7 bases; unmatched bases: 5. Looked up from germline, CDR1 is SGHVS and CDR2 is FNYEAQ. The CDR3 here is CASTTSGWNEQFF. CDR3 sequence (DNA): TGTGCCAGCACAACTAGCGGGTGGAATGAGCAGTTCTTC. The complete variable domain, with remaining parts taken from reference TRBV7-6 and TRBJ2-1, reads GAGVSQSPRYKVTKRGQDVALRCDPISGHVSLYWYRQALGQGPEFLTYFNYEAQQDKSGLPNDRFSAERPEGSISTLTIQRTEQRDSAMYRCASTTSGWNEQFFGPGTRLTVL.